The rows below give T cell receptor beta chains drawn from one sample of a study of blood T cell repertoires in COVID-19. Assay used: immunoSEQ multiplex PCR; TCRdb lists only in-frame clones, some missing. The repertoire includes hundreds of thousands of clones, roughly 80% of them detected once, and 5% sits in the top ten. The sequenced sample consisted of PBMCs or T cells enriched from blood (not recorded which). The receptor set was obtained from a man aged 35-49 years who had been exposed to COVID-19. Both conserved end residues are part of each CDR3. The D gene is left open where the match is weak. Size tells how often a clone was seen (once, few, many) or the class of an expanded clone, and some rows leave it out.

v_gene: TRBV7-8
abundance: NA
j_gene: TRBJ2-7
d_gene: NA
len: 15
CDR3aa: CASSLMAGRTYEQYF
CDR3nt: TGTGCCAGCAGCTTAATGGCGGGACGCACCTACGAGCAGTACTTC

v_gene: TRBV30
abundance: NA
j_gene: TRBJ2-7
d_gene: TRBD2
len: 14
CDR3aa: CAWIASGSSYEQYF
CDR3nt: TGTGCCTGGATCGCTAGCGGTAGCTCCTACGAGCAGTACTTC

v_gene: TRBV18
abundance: few
j_gene: TRBJ1-6
d_gene: NA
len: 14
CDR3aa: CASSPSEGRARLHF
CDR3nt: TGTGCCAGCTCACCATCAGAGGGTCGGGCAAGACTCCACTTT

v_gene: TRBV18
abundance: NA
j_gene: TRBJ1-4
d_gene: TRBD1
len: 16
CDR3aa: CASSLQGVTTNEKLFF
CDR3nt: TGTGCCAGCTCACTTCAGGGGGTGACAACTAATGAAAAACTGTTTTTT

v_gene: TRBV11-2
abundance: NA
j_gene: TRBJ2-7
d_gene: NA
len: 14
CDR3aa: CASSSSKGAYEQYF
CDR3nt: TGTGCCAGCAGCTCCTCGAAGGGAGCCTACGAGCAGTACTTC

v_gene: TRBV7-7
abundance: NA
j_gene: TRBJ2-1
d_gene: TRBD2
len: 15
CDR3aa: CASSSGLAGDNEQFF
CDR3nt: TGTGCTAGCAGCTCGGGCCTAGCGGGAGACAATGAGCAGTTCTTC

v_gene: TRBV29-1
abundance: NA
j_gene: TRBJ2-4
d_gene: TRBD1
len: 14
CDR3aa: CSVGDRGTKNIQYF
CDR3nt: TGCAGCGTTGGTGACAGGGGGACCAAAAACATTCAGTACTTC

v_gene: TRBV7-6
abundance: NA
j_gene: TRBJ1-1
d_gene: NA
len: 13
CDR3aa: CASSLYWNTEAFF
CDR3nt: TGTGCCAGCAGCTTATATTGGAACACTGAAGCTTTCTTT

v_gene: TRBV7-8
abundance: once
j_gene: TRBJ1-2
d_gene: NA
len: 16
CDR3aa: CASSLTGRRGNYGYTF
CDR3nt: TGTGCCAGCAGCTTAACGGGGAGGAGGGGAAACTATGGCTACACCTTC

v_gene: TRBV19
abundance: NA
j_gene: TRBJ1-5
d_gene: NA
len: 13
CDR3aa: CASQYGGGQPQHF
CDR3nt: TGTGCCAGTCAATACGGAGGAGGCCAGCCCCAGCATTTT

v_gene: TRBV4-2
abundance: NA
j_gene: TRBJ1-6
d_gene: TRBD1
len: 18
CDR3aa: CASSQEDRRNAFNSPLHF
CDR3nt: TGTGCCAGCAGCCAAGAGGACAGGCGGAACGCCTTTAATTCACCCCTCCACTTT

v_gene: TRBV18
abundance: NA
j_gene: TRBJ1-6
d_gene: NA
len: 15
CDR3aa: CASSPETQGRSPLHF
CDR3nt: TGTGCCAGCTCACCAGAGACCCAGGGGCGATCACCCCTCCACTTT

v_gene: TRBV9
abundance: NA
j_gene: TRBJ2-2
d_gene: TRBD2
len: 17
CDR3aa: CASSVERLAGRSGELFF
CDR3nt: TGTGCCAGCAGCGTAGAAAGGCTAGCGGGTCGGTCCGGGGAGCTGTTTTTT

v_gene: TRBV7-3
abundance: NA
j_gene: TRBJ2-3
d_gene: TRBD2
len: 16
CDR3aa: CASSKGLAGTSDTQYF
CDR3nt: TGTGCCAGCAGCAAGGGGCTAGCGGGAACCTCAGATACGCAGTATTTT

v_gene: TRBV11-3
abundance: NA
j_gene: TRBJ2-1
d_gene: NA
len: 12
CDR3aa: CASGHQEDEQFF
CDR3nt: TGTGCCAGCGGCCATCAAGAGGATGAGCAGTTCTTC

v_gene: TRBV28
abundance: NA
j_gene: TRBJ1-3
d_gene: NA
len: 16
CDR3aa: CASSNAGPSSGNTIYF
CDR3nt: TGTGCCAGCAGTAATGCTGGGCCGAGCTCTGGAAACACCATATATTTT

v_gene: TRBV20-1
abundance: NA
j_gene: TRBJ1-6
d_gene: TRBD1
len: 14
CDR3aa: CSASGDSNNSPLHF
CDR3nt: TGCAGTGCTAGTGGGGACAGCAATAATTCACCCCTCCACTTT

v_gene: TRBV30
abundance: NA
j_gene: TRBJ2-7
d_gene: NA
len: 14
CDR3aa: CAWSDLAPPYEQYF
CDR3nt: TGTGCCTGGAGTGACCTAGCGCCACCCTACGAGCAGTACTTC

v_gene: TRBV3-1/TRBV3-2
abundance: NA
j_gene: TRBJ1-1
d_gene: NA
len: 12
CDR3aa: CASSHVGGDAFF
CDR3nt: TGTGCCAGCAGCCATGTAGGAGGTGATGCTTTCTTT

v_gene: TRBV7-9
abundance: NA
j_gene: TRBJ1-2
d_gene: NA
len: 12
CDR3aa: CASSTGIYGYTF
CDR3nt: TGTGCCAGCAGCACGGGAATATATGGCTACACCTTC

v_gene: TRBV5-1
abundance: NA
j_gene: TRBJ2-7
d_gene: TRBD1
len: 14
CDR3aa: CASSLGQGLHEQYF
CDR3nt: TGCGCCAGCAGCTTGGGACAGGGTCTACACGAGCAGTACTTC

v_gene: TRBV7-9
abundance: NA
j_gene: TRBJ1-1
d_gene: TRBD1
len: 14
CDR3aa: CASSSGQGWTEAFF
CDR3nt: TGTGCCAGCAGCTCTGGACAGGGGTGGACTGAAGCTTTCTTT

v_gene: TRBV19
abundance: NA
j_gene: TRBJ2-7
d_gene: TRBD2
len: 15
CDR3aa: CASSMNGRESYEQYF
CDR3nt: TGTGCCAGTAGTATGAACGGGAGGGAATCCTACGAGCAGTACTTC

v_gene: TRBV27
abundance: NA
j_gene: TRBJ1-1
d_gene: TRBD1
len: 13
CDR3aa: CASSPQGGTEAFF
CDR3nt: TGTGCCAGCAGCCCTCAGGGGGGCACTGAAGCTTTCTTT

v_gene: TRBV12-3/TRBV12-4
abundance: NA
j_gene: TRBJ2-5
d_gene: NA
len: 13
CDR3aa: CASSLAPGIIQYF
CDR3nt: TGTGCCAGCAGTTTAGCGCCCGGGATTATCCAGTACTTC

v_gene: TRBV5-1
abundance: NA
j_gene: TRBJ2-5
d_gene: NA
len: 14
CDR3aa: CASSLLTSQETQYF
CDR3nt: TGCGCCAGCAGCTTGCTAACTAGCCAGGAGACCCAGTACTTC

v_gene: TRBV30
abundance: NA
j_gene: TRBJ1-3
d_gene: NA
len: 15
CDR3aa: CAWSVRRSSGNTIYF
CDR3nt: TGTGCCTGGAGTGTACGACGGAGCTCTGGAAACACCATATATTTT

v_gene: TRBV6-2/TRBV6-3
abundance: NA
j_gene: TRBJ2-7
d_gene: TRBD2
len: 13
CDR3aa: CASSYGLAGEQYF
CDR3nt: TGTGCCAGCAGTTATGGGCTAGCGGGCGAGCAGTACTTC

v_gene: TRBV25-1
abundance: NA
j_gene: TRBJ2-5
d_gene: TRBD1
len: 15
CDR3aa: CASSRTRDRGVAQYF
CDR3nt: TGTGCCAGCAGTCGCACCCGGGACAGGGGAGTGGCCCAGTACTTC

v_gene: TRBV27
abundance: NA
j_gene: TRBJ2-7
d_gene: NA
len: 17
CDR3aa: CASSLSGGFGKGYEQYF
CDR3nt: TGTGCCAGCAGTTTATCGGGTGGTTTCGGGAAAGGCTACGAGCAGTACTTC

v_gene: TRBV27
abundance: many
j_gene: TRBJ1-5
d_gene: NA
len: 18
CDR3aa: CASSSARRGASVYQPQHF
CDR3nt: TGTGCCAGCAGTTCAGCGCGGAGGGGAGCTTCAGTTTATCAGCCCCAGCATTTT

v_gene: TRBV9
abundance: NA
j_gene: TRBJ2-1
d_gene: NA
len: 14
CDR3aa: CASSTLLGSNEQFF
CDR3nt: TGTGCCAGCAGCACGCTACTAGGTAGCAATGAGCAGTTCTTC

v_gene: TRBV5-6
abundance: NA
j_gene: TRBJ2-7
d_gene: NA
len: 13
CDR3aa: CASSPESGYEQYF
CDR3nt: TGTGCCAGCAGCCCGGAGTCGGGATACGAGCAGTACTTC

v_gene: TRBV15
abundance: few
j_gene: TRBJ2-7
d_gene: TRBD2
len: 15
CDR3aa: CATSRDTGGPDEQYF
CDR3nt: TGTGCCACCAGCAGAGATACGGGAGGGCCTGACGAGCAGTACTTC

v_gene: TRBV7-8
abundance: NA
j_gene: TRBJ1-5
d_gene: TRBD1
len: 15
CDR3aa: CASSYRGGESQPQHF
CDR3nt: TGTGCCAGCAGCTACAGGGGCGGAGAGTCTCAGCCCCAGCATTTT

v_gene: TRBV5-6
abundance: NA
j_gene: TRBJ2-2
d_gene: TRBD1
len: 16
CDR3aa: CASSATWDRVTGELFF
CDR3nt: TGTGCCAGCAGCGCTACGTGGGACAGGGTCACCGGGGAGCTGTTTTTT

v_gene: TRBV30
abundance: NA
j_gene: TRBJ1-5
d_gene: TRBD1
len: 15
CDR3aa: CAWSVGTVSNQPQHF
CDR3nt: TGTGCCTGGAGTGTTGGGACAGTTAGCAATCAGCCCCAGCATTTT

v_gene: TRBV6-5
abundance: NA
j_gene: TRBJ1-2
d_gene: NA
len: 14
CDR3aa: CASGLSDSVYGYTF
CDR3nt: TGTGCCAGCGGGCTCTCGGACAGTGTCTATGGCTACACCTTC

v_gene: TRBV5-6
abundance: NA
j_gene: TRBJ2-2
d_gene: TRBD2
len: 15
CDR3aa: CASSSTSGYTGELFF
CDR3nt: TGTGCCAGCAGCTCGACTAGCGGATACACCGGGGAGCTGTTTTTT

v_gene: TRBV6-1
abundance: NA
j_gene: TRBJ2-1
d_gene: NA
len: 15
CDR3aa: CASSELGLTYNEQFF
CDR3nt: TGTGCCAGCAGTGAATTGGGCCTGACCTACAATGAGCAGTTCTTC

v_gene: TRBV4-2
abundance: NA
j_gene: TRBJ2-3
d_gene: TRBD1
len: 19
CDR3aa: CASSRASGGRGPRADTQYF
CDR3nt: TGTGCCAGCAGCCGGGCGTCAGGGGGCAGAGGTCCGAGGGCAGATACGCAGTATTTT

v_gene: TRBV13
abundance: NA
j_gene: TRBJ2-1
d_gene: NA
len: 13
CDR3aa: CASSPPSGNEQFF
CDR3nt: TGTGCCAGCAGCCCCCCTTCGGGTAATGAGCAGTTCTTC

v_gene: TRBV5-6
abundance: NA
j_gene: TRBJ2-7
d_gene: TRBD2
len: 14
CDR3aa: CASSSSGSVYEQYF
CDR3nt: TGTGCCAGCAGCTCTAGCGGGAGTGTCTACGAGCAGTACTTC

v_gene: TRBV4-1
abundance: once
j_gene: TRBJ2-6
d_gene: NA
len: 15
CDR3aa: CASSLILSGANVLTF
CDR3nt: TGCGCCAGCAGCCTAATACTCTCTGGGGCCAACGTCCTGACTTTC

v_gene: TRBV11-3
abundance: NA
j_gene: TRBJ2-1
d_gene: TRBD2
len: 16
CDR3aa: CASSSERELLYNEQFF
CDR3nt: TGTGCCAGCAGTTCGGAGCGGGAGTTGCTCTACAATGAGCAGTTCTTC

v_gene: TRBV15
abundance: NA
j_gene: TRBJ2-5
d_gene: TRBD1
len: 17
CDR3aa: CATSRDPGTGWEETQYF
CDR3nt: TGTGCCACCAGCAGAGATCCCGGGACAGGGTGGGAAGAGACCCAGTACTTC

v_gene: TRBV11-2
abundance: NA
j_gene: TRBJ1-5
d_gene: NA
len: 15
CDR3aa: CASSLDGGGNQPQHF
CDR3nt: TGTGCCAGCAGCTTAGATGGGGGCGGTAATCAGCCCCAGCATTTT

v_gene: TRBV4-1
abundance: NA
j_gene: TRBJ2-7
d_gene: TRBD2
len: 16
CDR3aa: CASSQERTSASYEQYF
CDR3nt: TGCGCCAGCAGCCAAGAGAGGACTAGCGCATCCTACGAGCAGTACTTC

v_gene: TRBV10-3
abundance: few
j_gene: TRBJ1-1
d_gene: TRBD1
len: 14
CDR3aa: CATGQGGRWTEAFF
CDR3nt: TGTGCCACCGGACAGGGGGGTAGGTGGACTGAAGCTTTCTTT

v_gene: TRBV7-6
abundance: NA
j_gene: TRBJ2-7
d_gene: TRBD1
len: 15
CDR3aa: CASSLNRDRFYEQYF
CDR3nt: TGTGCCAGCAGCCTTAACCGGGACAGGTTCTACGAGCAGTACTTC

v_gene: TRBV5-1
abundance: NA
j_gene: TRBJ2-1
d_gene: NA
len: 15
CDR3aa: CASNLGQIPYNEQFF
CDR3nt: TGCGCCAGCAACCTAGGACAGATACCATACAATGAGCAGTTCTTC

v_gene: TRBV2
abundance: NA
j_gene: TRBJ2-1
d_gene: NA
len: 12
CDR3aa: CASSEGGHEQFF
CDR3nt: TGTGCCAGCAGTGAAGGGGGCCATGAGCAGTTCTTC

v_gene: TRBV7-7
abundance: NA
j_gene: TRBJ2-5
d_gene: TRBD2
len: 15
CDR3aa: CASSLGPSGSETQYF
CDR3nt: TGTGCTAGCAGCTTAGGTCCTAGCGGGAGCGAGACCCAGTACTTC